These T cell receptor beta chains were read from a single sample in a study of cytomegalovirus exposure and HLA in healthy donors. TCRdb's table, derived via immunoSEQ multiplex PCR, lists solely in-frame clones and lacks some. The data hold 78,000 or so clones, with more than 50% observed a single time. Material for sequencing was PBMCs. The receptors originated from a male donor in good health and CMV-seropositive. Both conserved end residues are part of each CDR3.

cdr3_length v_call cdr3_aa
15 TRBV28 CASSLRRLWAYEQYF
19 TRBV15 CATSKERTSGRAKENEQFF
14 TRBV6-6 CATSTSGSYNEQFF
13 TRBV27 CASSSYGMNGYPF
11 TRBV2 CASSDRDGYTF
13 TRBV6-5 CASSQFSQYEQYF
15 TRBV19 CASSPSGLGKYEQYF
21 TRBV7-3 CASSPMDLTGTSGRSYNEQFF
18 TRBV5-1 CASSLGVGTGLGDSPLHF
16 TRBV5-1 CASSFLDRGSYNEQFF
16 TRBV28 CASSQGTRGRTQPQHF
15 TRBV19 CASSSGGRGLGEQYF
14 TRBV7-2 CASSPTGYNSPLHF
13 TRBV7-9 CASAGRTNEKLFF